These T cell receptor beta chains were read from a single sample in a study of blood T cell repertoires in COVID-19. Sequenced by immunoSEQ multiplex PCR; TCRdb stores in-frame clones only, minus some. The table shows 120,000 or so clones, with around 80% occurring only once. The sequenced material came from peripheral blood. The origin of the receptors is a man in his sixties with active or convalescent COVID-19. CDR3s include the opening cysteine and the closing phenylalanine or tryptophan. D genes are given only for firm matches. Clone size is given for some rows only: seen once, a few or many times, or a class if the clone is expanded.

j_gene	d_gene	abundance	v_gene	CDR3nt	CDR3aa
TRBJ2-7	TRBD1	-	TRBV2	TGTGCCAGCACGGTAGGGCAGGGGGCGGGCGAGCAGTACTTC	CASTVGQGAGEQYF
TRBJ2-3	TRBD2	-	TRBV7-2	TGTGCCAGCAGCTTAGGGGGGGGTACGCAGTATTTT	CASSLGGGTQYF
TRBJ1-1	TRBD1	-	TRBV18	TGTGCCAGCTCACCAGGACAGGGCGGAACTGAAGCTTTCTTT	CASSPGQGGTEAFF
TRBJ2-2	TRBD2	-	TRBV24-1	TGTGCCACCAGTGGACCTTCCGGACTAGCGGGGGGAAGGGGCGGGGAGCTGTTTTTT	CATSGPSGLAGGRGGELFF
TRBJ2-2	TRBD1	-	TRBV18	TGTGCCAGCTCACCGAGGACAGGGGGCTTCGGGGAGCTGTTTTTT	CASSPRTGGFGELFF
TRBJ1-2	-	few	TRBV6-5	TGTGCCAGCAGTTACTCGAATGCGGGGACGACGGGCTACACCTTC	CASSYSNAGTTGYTF
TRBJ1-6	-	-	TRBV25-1	TGTGCCAGCAGCGGGGTAGATAATTCACCCCTCCACTTT	CASSGVDNSPLHF
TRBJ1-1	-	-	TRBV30	TGTGCCTGGAGTGTACCAGGGGTTAGAACTGAAGCTTTCTTT	CAWSVPGVRTEAFF
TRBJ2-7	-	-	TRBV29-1	TGCAGCGTTACTAGCTCAGGACTCTACGAGCAGTACTTC	CSVTSSGLYEQYF
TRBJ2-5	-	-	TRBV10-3	TGTGCCATCGGGGCCCTGCAAGAGACCCAGTACTTC	CAIGALQETQYF
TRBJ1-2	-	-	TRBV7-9	TGTGCCAGCAGTCCCGGGCAAAGGGGCTATGGCTACACCTTC	CASSPGQRGYGYTF
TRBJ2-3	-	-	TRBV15	TGTGCCACCACCCGCCCCGGTAGCACAGATACGCAGTATTTT	CATTRPGSTDTQYF
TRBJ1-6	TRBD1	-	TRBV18	TGTGCCAGCTCACCCGCCGACAGGGTAGATTCACCCCTCCACTTT	CASSPADRVDSPLHF
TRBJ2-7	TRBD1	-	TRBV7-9	TGTGCCAGCAGCTTCGCAGGGGGCGACGAGCAGTACTTC	CASSFAGGDEQYF
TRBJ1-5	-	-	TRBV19	TGTGCCAGTAGTATCCAAACGGTTCAGCCCCAGCATTTT	CASSIQTVQPQHF
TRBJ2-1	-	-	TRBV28	TGTGCCAGCAGTTTTCGGGGGAAGGGTTTCTACAATGAGCAGTTCTTC	CASSFRGKGFYNEQFF
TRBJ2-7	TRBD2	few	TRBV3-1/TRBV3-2	TGTGCCAGCAGCCCAGGGACTAGCGGGGTCTCCTACGAGCAGTACTTC	CASSPGTSGVSYEQYF
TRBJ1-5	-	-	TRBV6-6	TGTGCCAGCAATGACCGGGAACGTAATCAGCCCCAGCATTTT	CASNDRERNQPQHF
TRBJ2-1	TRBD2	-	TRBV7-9	TGTGCCAGCAGCTTAGTAACTAGCGGGAGAGACAATGAGCAGTTCTTC	CASSLVTSGRDNEQFF
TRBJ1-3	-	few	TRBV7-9	TGTGCCAGCAGCTTATCAGCCGCATCCAGGCTGCCTGGAAACACCATATATTTT	CASSLSAASRLPGNTIYF
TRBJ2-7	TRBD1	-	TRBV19	TGTGCCAGTAGTCCGGGACAGGGAGGAAACTACGAGCAGTACTTC	CASSPGQGGNYEQYF
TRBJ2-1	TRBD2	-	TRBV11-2	TGTGCCAGCAGCCTCAGGACTAGCGGGAGAGGGTCCTACAATGAGCAGTTCTTC	CASSLRTSGRGSYNEQFF
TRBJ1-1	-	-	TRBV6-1	TGTGCCAGCAGTGAAGCAACAGTCATGAACACTGAAGCTTTCTTT	CASSEATVMNTEAFF
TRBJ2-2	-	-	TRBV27	TGTGCCAGCAGTTTCTCACAAGGGGAGGTTCCCGGGGAGCTGTTTTTT	CASSFSQGEVPGELFF
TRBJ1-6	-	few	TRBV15	TGTGCCACCAGCAGAGGAGACAGCGAAGATTCACCCCTCCACTTT	CATSRGDSEDSPLHF
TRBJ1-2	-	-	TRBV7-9	TGTGCCAGCAGCTTAATAGACAGGCAATACACCTTC	CASSLIDRQYTF
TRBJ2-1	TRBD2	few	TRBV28	TGTGCCAGCAGTTTACAGGGTAGCGGGAGACACAATGAGCAGTTCTTC	CASSLQGSGRHNEQFF
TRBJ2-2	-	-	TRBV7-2	TGTGCCAGCAGCCCTCGGGGGAAGGGTAGGGGCGGGGAGCTGTTTTTT	CASSPRGKGRGGELFF
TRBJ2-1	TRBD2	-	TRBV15	TGTGCCACCAGCAGAGATGGGTTTGGCGGGAGGAGCTCCTACAATGAGCAGTTCTTC	CATSRDGFGGRSSYNEQFF
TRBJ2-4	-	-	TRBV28	TGTGCCAGCAGTCGCGAGGAGGCCATTCAGTACTTC	CASSREEAIQYF
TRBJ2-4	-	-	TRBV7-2	TGTGCCAGCAGCCCGGAGCGGGCTCTAGCCAAAAACATTCAGTACTTC	CASSPERALAKNIQYF
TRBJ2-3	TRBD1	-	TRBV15	TGTGCCACCAGCAGCCTCAGGGGGCGCGTGGCAGATACGCAGTATTTT	CATSSLRGRVADTQYF
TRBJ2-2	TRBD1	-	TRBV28	TGTGCCAGCAGTTTCAGGGGACAGGGAACCGGGGAGCTGTTTTTT	CASSFRGQGTGELFF
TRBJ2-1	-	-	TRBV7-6	TGTGCCAGCAGCTCAAGGACAGATTCCTACAATGAGCAGTTCTTC	CASSSRTDSYNEQFF
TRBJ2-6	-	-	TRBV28	TGTGCCAGCAGCACAACTCTAGGGGTAGCTGGGGCCAACGTCCTGACTTTC	CASSTTLGVAGANVLTF
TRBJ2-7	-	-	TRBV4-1	TGCGCCAGCAGCCAAGGAGCAACCTCCTACGAGCAGTACTTC	CASSQGATSYEQYF
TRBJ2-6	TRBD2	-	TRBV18	TGTGCCAGCTCACCGCTAGGACTAGCGGGAGTATCGGGGGCCAACGTCCTGACTTTC	CASSPLGLAGVSGANVLTF
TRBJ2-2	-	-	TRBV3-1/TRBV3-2	TGTGCCAGCTTAGGAGCTACCGGGGAGCTGTTTTTT	CASLGATGELFF
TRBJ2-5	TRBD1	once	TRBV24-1	TGTGCCACCAGCCTTGGAACAGGGGGCGCGGCCCAAGAGACCCAGTACTTC	CATSLGTGGAAQETQYF
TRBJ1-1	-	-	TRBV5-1	TGCGCCAGCAGCTTGGAGGGGGTGATCTCTGAAGCTTTCTTT	CASSLEGVISEAFF
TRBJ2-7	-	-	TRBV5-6	TGTGCCAGCAGCTTTGAGGGATGGCAGTACTTC	CASSFEGWQYF
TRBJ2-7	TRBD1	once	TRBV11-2	TGTGCCAGCAGCTTACGGCGGACAGGGCCGTACGAGCAGTACTTC	CASSLRRTGPYEQYF
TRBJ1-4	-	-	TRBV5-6	TGTGCCAGCAGCTTGCAAGTATCTCGCAGGGCGAGTGAAAAACTGTTTTTT	CASSLQVSRRASEKLFF
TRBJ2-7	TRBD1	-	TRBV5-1	TGCGCCAGCAGCTTAGAGGGGGCCCCTCGTGAGGGGCAGTACTTC	CASSLEGAPREGQYF
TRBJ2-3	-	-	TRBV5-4	TGTGCCAGCAGCCCCCGAGCTCCGGATACGCAGTATTTT	CASSPRAPDTQYF
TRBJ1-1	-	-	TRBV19	TGTGCCAGTGCCAGGGTTTCGAACACTGAAGCTTTCTTT	CASARVSNTEAFF
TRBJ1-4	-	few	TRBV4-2	TGTGCCAGCAGCCAAGGACCGACAGATCCCAATGAAAAACTGTTTTTT	CASSQGPTDPNEKLFF
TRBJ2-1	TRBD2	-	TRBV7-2	TGTGCCAGCAGCTTCAAGGCGGGGGAACAAAATGAGCAGTTCTTC	CASSFKAGEQNEQFF
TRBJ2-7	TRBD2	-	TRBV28	TGTGCCAGCACTTTAGGGACTAGCTATCCCTACGAGCAGTACTTC	CASTLGTSYPYEQYF
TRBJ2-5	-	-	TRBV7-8	TGTGCCAGCAGCTTAGATCTGAGGGGGACCGAGACCCAGTACTTC	CASSLDLRGTETQYF
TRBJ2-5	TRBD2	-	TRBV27	TGTGCCAGCAGTTCAAGCGGGAGTAGAGAGACCCAGTACTTC	CASSSSGSRETQYF
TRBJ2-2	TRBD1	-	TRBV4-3	TGCGCCAGCAGCCAAGAAAGGTTGTATAGGGACAGGGGTACCGGGGAGCTGTTTTTT	CASSQERLYRDRGTGELFF
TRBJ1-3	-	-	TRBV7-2	TGTGCCAGCACCGGCTCGAGGACTGGAAACACCATATATTTT	CASTGSRTGNTIYF
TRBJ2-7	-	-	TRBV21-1	TGTGCCAGCACCCAAGGGGGGGATCCCTACGAGCAGTACTTC	CASTQGGDPYEQYF
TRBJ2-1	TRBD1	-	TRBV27	TGTGCCAGCAGTATGGACAGGGACTCCTACAATGAGCAGTTCTTC	CASSMDRDSYNEQFF
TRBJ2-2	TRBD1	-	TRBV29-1	TGCAGCACACAGGACAGGAGGAACACCGGGGAGCTGTTTTTT	CSTQDRRNTGELFF
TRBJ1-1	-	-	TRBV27	TGTGCCAGCAGCCAGAGACAAGACACTGAAGCTTTCTTT	CASSQRQDTEAFF
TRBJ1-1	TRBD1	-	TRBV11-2	TGTGCCAGCAGCCCCAGGGGGGTCACTGAAGCTTTCTTT	CASSPRGVTEAFF
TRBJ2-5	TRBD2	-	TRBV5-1	TGCGCCAGCAGCTTGTCGTCTAGCGGCTACCAAGAGACCCAGTACTTC	CASSLSSSGYQETQYF